This T cell receptor beta chain is drawn from a study of control samples from healthy donors and cancer patients. The method was immunoSEQ multiplex PCR; TCRdb's version includes in-frame clones alone and lacks a portion of them. The sample has approximately 52,000 clones, 90% to 97% seen once. This CDR3 is built from 14 residues. The germline CDR1 and CDR2 sequences are SQVTM and ANQGSEA. The trim removed 7 bases at V and 2 bases at J, leaving 5 bases unmatched. The chain carries TRBV29-1 and TRBJ2-3; TRBD2 agrees at 11 bases. This TCR came from a woman younger than 30 in good health. Sample: blood. The CDR3 DNA is TGCAGCGCAGTACTAGCGGGGGCCACAGATACGCAGTATTTT. This encodes CSAVLAGATDTQYF.